Listed below are T cell receptor beta chains from one sample, sequenced in a study of shared clonotypes between healthy human individuals. TCRdb's table, derived via immunoSEQ multiplex PCR, lists solely in-frame clones and lacks some. The sample carries 2 million to 2.5 million clones, about 94% recorded once. The sample comprised naive CD4+ T cells sorted from blood. These receptors were obtained from a man aged 18 to 30 in good health. Both conserved end residues are trimmed from each CDR3. The order of the fields is J gene, V gene, CDR3 protein.

J: TRBJ1-4; V: TRBV5-1; CDR3: ASSLENRGSGLF
J: TRBJ2-5; V: TRBV27; CDR3: ASSLRRARGEETQY
J: TRBJ2-5; V: TRBV9; CDR3: ASSLGLAASQETQY
J: TRBJ2-2; V: TRBV6-1; CDR3: ASSGQGITGELF
J: TRBJ2-5; V: TRBV11-3; CDR3: ASSFRGETQY
J: TRBJ2-3; V: TRBV4-3; CDR3: ASSQVGRSSADTQY
J: TRBJ1-1; V: TRBV29-1; CDR3: SVFGEVLGTEAF
J: TRBJ2-5; V: TRBV7-2; CDR3: ASSGRTEQETQY
J: TRBJ1-2; V: TRBV5-4; CDR3: ASSLEGGLMGGYT
J: TRBJ2-5; V: TRBV6-6; CDR3: ASRDSRLETQY
J: TRBJ1-6; V: TRBV4-1; CDR3: ASSQDPGIGLPLH
J: TRBJ1-5; V: TRBV19; CDR3: ASSIDSYQPQH
J: TRBJ1-2; V: TRBV7-9; CDR3: ASSLDQQGGGYT
J: TRBJ2-1; V: TRBV10-3; CDR3: AISESQGYNEQF
J: TRBJ1-1; V: TRBV5-5; CDR3: ASSFSGNTEAF
J: TRBJ2-7; V: TRBV5-1; CDR3: ASSLGQENYEQY
J: TRBJ1-4; V: TRBV5-5; CDR3: ASSLAGQGWGEKLF
J: TRBJ2-7; V: TRBV4-1; CDR3: ASSQGQASSYEQY
J: TRBJ2-7; V: TRBV7-6; CDR3: ASSLELAGVQEQY
J: TRBJ1-2; V: TRBV11-2; CDR3: ASSLGQHYGYT
J: TRBJ1-2; V: TRBV4-1; CDR3: ASSQGTSGRYYGYT
J: TRBJ1-4; V: TRBV6-5; CDR3: ASTETGGPFEKLF
J: TRBJ2-3; V: TRBV6-1; CDR3: ASSQGSPDTQY
J: TRBJ1-1; V: TRBV5-4; CDR3: ASSPRPTENTEAF
J: TRBJ2-1; V: TRBV7-3; CDR3: ASSLAGNFNEQF
J: TRBJ2-7; V: TRBV10-3; CDR3: AISDNGVQSSYEQY
J: TRBJ2-5; V: TRBV27; CDR3: ASSLGSGQETQY
J: TRBJ2-3; V: TRBV7-6; CDR3: ASSLDYFDTQY
J: TRBJ2-3; V: TRBV2; CDR3: AGQAGGTDTQY
J: TRBJ2-3; V: TRBV5-1; CDR3: ASSLMTSSDTQY
J: TRBJ2-7; V: TRBV5-1; CDR3: ASSLEFYYEQY
J: TRBJ1-2; V: TRBV5-1; CDR3: ASSGRTGSNYGYT
J: TRBJ2-2; V: TRBV15; CDR3: ATSISDRGSRNGELF
J: TRBJ1-2; V: TRBV10-3; CDR3: AINDMVRDRGLYGYT
J: TRBJ1-4; V: TRBV30; CDR3: AWRSRGNEKLF
J: TRBJ2-5; V: TRBV7-8; CDR3: ASSLASAGGETQY
J: TRBJ2-2; V: TRBV7-3; CDR3: ASSLDSGIGELF
J: TRBJ1-1; V: TRBV9; CDR3: ASGGADKTEAF
J: TRBJ1-6; V: TRBV2; CDR3: ASRPTGVSSPLH
J: TRBJ2-3; V: TRBV5-6; CDR3: ASSLVGPPTDTQY
J: TRBJ2-3; V: TRBV9; CDR3: ASALTGTDTQY
J: TRBJ2-7; V: TRBV11-2; CDR3: ASSLYPGSSYEQY
J: TRBJ2-7; V: TRBV6-5; CDR3: ASSYSTRGGYEQY
J: TRBJ1-1; V: TRBV7-9; CDR3: ASSLSAQATEAF
J: TRBJ2-3; V: TRBV7-9; CDR3: ASSPRLAGASTDTQY
J: TRBJ1-2; V: TRBV5-6; CDR3: ASSSYRGGYT
J: TRBJ2-5; V: TRBV5-4; CDR3: ASTSYSSGTGQETQY
J: TRBJ2-5; V: TRBV7-6; CDR3: ASSPSGGLWQETQY
J: TRBJ2-5; V: TRBV27; CDR3: ASSWGRGLKETQY